The 23 T cell receptor beta chains listed next were all sequenced from one sample in a study of a mutant IDH1 vaccine in newly diagnosed glioma (dated by TCRdb to about 2021). The time point label, as the study defines it: baseline, week 1 (first vaccination visit). This specimen's treatment or condition label, interpreted: pre-vaccination baseline after standard-of-care therapy. Receptors were amplified or captured by the immunoSEQ multiplex PCR assay. This is the immuneACCESS table as TCRdb keeps it, with only in-frame sequences that have V and J called. A part of the clones is gone; compared with another copy, unresolved V genes explain less than half, and the rest is unexplained. Recorded for this sample are nearly 70,000 clones; more than 65% of them occurred a single time. The leading ten clones occupy around 8.5% of the sample. The sequencing here drew on PBMCs, taken from a glioma patient treated with radiotherapy, temozolomide or both. Receptors were obtained from a man aged 50 to 60 with glioma.

As for this clone: The sample has other DNA sequences that encode this CDR3 too. This chain links TRBV6-5 with TRBJ2-1, with TRBD2 matching over 7 bases. Per the germline V gene, CDR1 is MNHEY and CDR2 is SVGAGI. After removal of 2 bases from V and 8 bases from J, the junction contained 3 bases not matched to a gene. This CDR3 is built from 13 residues. In DNA form, the CDR3 reads TGTGCCAGCAGTTACCGGGGGAGGGATGAGCAGTTCTTC. The encoded protein is CASSYRGRDEQFF.

The rearrangement links TRBV29-1 to TRBJ2-1; TRBD1 agrees at 8 bases. The germline CDR1 and CDR2 sequences are SQVTM and ANQGSEA. After removal of 4 bases from V and 8 bases from J, the junction contained 10 bases not matched to a gene. The CDR3 has 14 residues. CDR3 sequence: CSVVIRGRRDEQFF. CDR3 nucleotide sequence: TGCAGCGTTGTGATCAGGGGGCGGCGGGATGAGCAGTTCTTC.

V and J are TRBV5-5 and TRBJ1-1; D gene unclear. From germline, CDR1 is SGHKS and CDR2 YYEKEE (reference sequence). This CDR3 has 13 residues. Trimming left V 0 bases short and J 7 bases short, with 10 bases between. CDR3 loop: CASSLGGGGEAFF. CDR3 sequence (DNA): TGTGCCAGCAGCTTGGGGGGTGGAGGTGAAGCTTTCTTT.

The chain has TRBV6-4 and TRBJ1-1; D is uncertain. This CDR3 comprises 13 residues. The V gene lost 4 bases and the J gene lost 5 bases, with 11 bases spanning the gap. In germline, CDR1 is MRHNA, CDR2 SNTAGT. CDR3: CASSVGLGTEAFF. DNA for the CDR3: TGTGCCAGCAGTGTGGGCCTCGGGACTGAAGCTTTCTTT.

V is TRBV12-5 and J is TRBJ1-2; possibly TRBD1 for D (5 bases). Germline V gives CDR1 LGHNT, CDR2 FRNRAP. Trimming stripped 1 base from V and 3 bases from J, with 9 bases between. This CDR3 has 14 residues. The CDR3 DNA is TGTGCTAGTGGTTTGGGGACATCGGACTATGGCTACACCTTC. Amino acids: CASGLGTSDYGYTF.

Only one count was recorded for this clone. The chain recombines TRBV5-4 with TRBJ1-1; D uncertain. CDR3 length: 15 residues. Germline V gives CDR1 SGHNT, CDR2 YYREEE (reference sequence). Trimming left V 0 bases short and J 1 base short, with 10 bases between. The CDR3 here is CASSLAGRPNTEAFF. The CDR3 DNA reads as TGTGCCAGCAGCTTGGCGGGCAGACCGAACACTGAAGCTTTCTTT.

The V call is TRBV30, the J call TRBJ1-3; D is unclear. The ends were cut back, 3 bases at V and 7 bases at J, with 10 bases in the middle. CDR1 and CDR2 (germline): GTSNPN, SVGIG (reference sequence). The CDR3 contains 12 residues. Here the CDR3 DNA reads TGTGCCTGGAGAAGTAGTGGGAACACCATATATTTT. Translating gives CAWRSSGNTIYF. The full variable domain, rest sourced from reference TRBV30 and TRBJ1-3, is SQTIHQWPATLVQPVGSPLSLECTVEGTSNPNLYWYRQAAGRGLQLLFYSVGIGQISSEVPQNLSASRPQDRQFILSSKKLLLSDSGFYLCAWRSSGNTIYFGEGSWLTVV.

The gene calls are TRBV7-2 and TRBJ1-5; D unresolved. There are 16 residues in the CDR3. With 5 bases removed from V and 0 bases from J, the gap between germline ends came to 14 bases. From germline, CDR1 is SGHTA and CDR2 FQGNSA. The CDR3 bases are TGTGCCAGCAGCCTCTACAGTGCTTATAGCAATCAGCCCCAGCATTTT. Encoded protein: CASSLYSAYSNQPQHF. Filled out from reference TRBV7-2 and TRBJ1-5, the complete variable domain reads GAGVSQSPSNKVTEKGKDVELRCDPISGHTALYWYRQSLGQGLEFLIYFQGNSAPDKSGLPSDRFSAERTGGSVSTLTIQRTQQEDSAVYLCASSLYSAYSNQPQHFGDGTRLSIL.

A single count supports this clone. The chain has TRBV4-3 and TRBJ1-1, with no clear D. V lost 0 bases and J 1 base, leaving 6 bases between the germline ends. There are 14 residues in the CDR3. Germline V gene lookup returns CDR1 LGHNA and CDR2 YSLEER. CDR3 amino acids: CASSQEPGNTEAFF. The CDR3 nucleotides are TGCGCCAGCAGCCAAGAACCGGGGAACACTGAAGCTTTCTTT.

This clone was counted between two and nine times. This rearrangement joins TRBV6-5 to TRBJ1-1; D perhaps matches TRBD1 (5 bases). Per the germline V gene, CDR1 is MNHEY and CDR2 is SVGAGI. V gave up 2 bases and J gave up 0 bases, with 7 bases separating them. This CDR3 is 14 amino acids long. DNA for the CDR3: TGTGCCAGCAGTTACGGGGGTCTGAACACTGAAGCTTTCTTT. Translation gives CASSYGGLNTEAFF.

This chain joins TRBV10-3 and TRBJ1-1; D remains ambiguous. Germline CDR1 is ENHRY and CDR2 is SYGVKD. The CDR3 runs 13 residues. With 6 bases removed from V and 0 bases from J, the gap between germline ends came to 8 bases. CDR3 amino acids: CAIRASMNTEAFF. The CDR3 nucleotides are TGTGCCATCAGAGCCAGTATGAACACTGAAGCTTTCTTT.

This chain links TRBV27 with TRBJ2-6; D might be TRBD2 (5 bases). The CDR3 has 14 residues. Germline-derived CDR1 and CDR2 are MNHEY and SMNVEV (reference sequence). Trimming removed 3 bases from V and 8 bases from J, with 11 bases in between. For the CDR3, the DNA is TGTGCCAGCAGTTTGCGGGTCCCTACCAACGTCCTGACTTTC. Protein product: CASSLRVPTNVLTF.

The V and J genes are TRBV5-6 and TRBJ1-5, with D maybe TRBD1 (6 bases). This CDR3 comprises 14 residues. Germline V gives CDR1 SGHDT, CDR2 YYEEEE. Trimming removed 4 bases from V and 7 bases from J, with 15 bases in between. The CDR3 protein is CASSESGQRQPQHF. The CDR3 DNA follows: TGTGCCAGCAGCGAATCTGGACAGCGGCAGCCCCAGCATTTT.

The chain carries TRBV5-1 and TRBJ2-7; maybe TRBD2 (6 bases). Trimming pared 2 bases from V and 2 bases from J, leaving 11 bases between. Germline lookup yields CDR1 SGHRS and CDR2 YFSETQ. The CDR3 extends over 14 amino acids. The CDR3 bases are TGCGCCAGCAGCTTAGAGCGGGTCCCCTACGAGCAGTACTTC. This gives the protein CASSLERVPYEQYF.

At least ten counts were recorded for this clone. The chain couples TRBV4-1 to TRBJ1-2, with TRBD1 matching 8 bases. This CDR3 region has 17 residues. V shed 0 bases and J 3 bases; nucleotides not matched to a gene: 9. CDR1 and CDR2 from the germline V gene are MGHRA and YSYEKL. CDR3 DNA: TGCGCCAGCAGCCAAGAGAGAGAGACAGGGGCGTACTATGGCTACACCTTC. As protein: CASSQERETGAYYGYTF.

V is TRBV20-1 and J is TRBJ1-3, with D hard to call. This CDR3 has 11 amino acids. V lost 6 bases and J lost 6, with 9 bases in between. Germline assignment: CDR1 DFQATT and CDR2 SNEGSKA (reference sequence). The CDR3 loop is CSAHSTNTIYF. CDR3 in DNA: TGCAGTGCCCACTCGACAAACACCATATATTTT.

V usage is TRBV2 and J usage is TRBJ2-1, with 9 bases aligning to TRBD2. V was pared by 5 bases and J by 0 bases, with 5 bases of the junction left unmatched. Germline V gene data show CDR1 as SNHLY and CDR2 as FYNNEI. There are 16 residues in the CDR3. CDR3 protein: CASSLSGGGSYNEQFF. As DNA, the CDR3 is TGTGCCAGCAGTCTTAGCGGGGGCGGCTCCTACAATGAGCAGTTCTTC. The full variable domain, its missing parts supplied by reference TRBV2 and TRBJ2-1, is EPEVTQTPSHQVTQMGQEVILRCVPISNHLYFYWYRQILGQKVEFLVSFYNNEISEKSEIFDDQFSVERPDGSNFTLKIRSTKLEDSAMYFCASSLSGGGSYNEQFFGPGTRLTVL.

This chain connects TRBV9 to TRBJ2-7, with D possibly TRBD2 on 5 matching bases. The CDR3 is 14 residues long. V was cut by 4 bases and J by 2 bases, with 13 bases left in between. The V gene's germline CDR1 is SGDLS and CDR2 YYNGEE. Written as DNA, the CDR3 is TGTGCCAGCAGCTTAGCGATGGGCCCCTACGAGCAGTACTTC. Encoded protein: CASSLAMGPYEQYF.

This clone is deemed medium-sized. The V gene is TRBV30, the J gene TRBJ2-1, with D uncertain. The ends were cut back, 7 bases at V and 15 bases at J, with 16 bases in the middle. CDR3 size: 10 residues. Looked up from germline, CDR1 is GTSNPN and CDR2 is SVGIG (reference sequence). The CDR3 loop reads CALDMVGWFF. The CDR3 nucleotides are TGTGCCTTGGATATGGTAGGGTGGTTCTTC.

V usage is TRBV19 and J usage is TRBJ2-7; tentatively, D is TRBD2 (5 bases). The length of the CDR3 is 17 residues. Trimming took 2 bases from V and 2 from J, leaving 19 bases between them. Germline CDR1 LNHDA, CDR2 SQIVND (reference sequence). CDR3 in amino acids: CASSIRPSSRTPYEQYF. CDR3 nucleotides: TGTGCCAGTAGTATACGACCGTCTAGCCGGACCCCCTACGAGCAGTACTTC.

Details on this clone: This sample includes further DNA sequences coding for the same CDR3. The chain links TRBV25-1 to TRBJ2-7; D remains unclear. Germline values: CDR1 MGHDK, CDR2 SYGVNS. Trimming cost V 4 bases and J 3 bases, with 7 bases left between them. The CDR3 has 12 amino acids. In DNA form, the CDR3 reads TGTGCCAGCAGTGGGTCGAGCTACGAGCAGTACTTC. Translation gives CASSGSSYEQYF.

The chain uses TRBV10-3 and TRBJ2-3; 10 positions match TRBD2. The CDR3 has 15 residues. Unmatched junction bases numbered 7, after V lost 7 bases and J lost 3 bases. From germline, CDR1 is ENHRY and CDR2 SYGVKD. CDR3 residues: CAITEAGGPTDTQYF. DNA for the CDR3: TGTGCCATCACCGAAGCGGGGGGGCCGACAGATACGCAGTATTTT.

The chain couples TRBV11-2 to TRBJ2-1, with D hard to call. V lost 1 base and J lost 6, with 7 bases in between. Germline V CDR1 and CDR2: SGHAT, FQNNGV. CDR3 length equals 13 residues. The CDR3 here is CASSLGTANEQFF. In nucleotides, the CDR3 is TGTGCCAGCAGCTTAGGGACGGCCAATGAGCAGTTCTTC.